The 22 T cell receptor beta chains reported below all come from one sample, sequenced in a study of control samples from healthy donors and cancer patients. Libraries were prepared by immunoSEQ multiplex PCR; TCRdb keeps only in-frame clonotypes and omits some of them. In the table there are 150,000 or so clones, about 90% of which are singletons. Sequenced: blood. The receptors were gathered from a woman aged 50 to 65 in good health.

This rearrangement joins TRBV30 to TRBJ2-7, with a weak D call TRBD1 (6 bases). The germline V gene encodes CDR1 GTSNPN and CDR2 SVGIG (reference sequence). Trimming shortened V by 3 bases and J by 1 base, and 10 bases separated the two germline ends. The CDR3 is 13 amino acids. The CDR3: CAWRRQGSYEQYF. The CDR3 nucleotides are TGTGCCTGGAGACGCCAGGGGTCCTACGAGCAGTACTTC.

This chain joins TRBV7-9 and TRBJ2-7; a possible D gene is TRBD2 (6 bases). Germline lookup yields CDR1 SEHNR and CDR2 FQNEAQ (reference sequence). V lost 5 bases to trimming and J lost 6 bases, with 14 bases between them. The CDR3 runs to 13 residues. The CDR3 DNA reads TGTGCCAGCAGCCGCGCGGAGGGATCCGAGCAGTACTTC. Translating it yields CASSRAEGSEQYF.

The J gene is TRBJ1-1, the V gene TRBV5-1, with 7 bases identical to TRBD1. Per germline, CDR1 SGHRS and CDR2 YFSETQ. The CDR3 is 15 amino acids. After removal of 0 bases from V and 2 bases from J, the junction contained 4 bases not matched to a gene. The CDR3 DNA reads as TGCGCCAGCAGCTTGGCCAACAGGGGAAACACTGAAGCTTTCTTT. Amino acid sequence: CASSLANRGNTEAFF. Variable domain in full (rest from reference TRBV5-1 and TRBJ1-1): KAGVTQTPRYLIKTRGQQVTLSCSPISGHRSVSWYQQTPGQGLQFLFEYFSETQRNKGNFPGRFSGRQFSNSRSEMNVSTLELGDSALYLCASSLANRGNTEAFFGQGTRLTVV.

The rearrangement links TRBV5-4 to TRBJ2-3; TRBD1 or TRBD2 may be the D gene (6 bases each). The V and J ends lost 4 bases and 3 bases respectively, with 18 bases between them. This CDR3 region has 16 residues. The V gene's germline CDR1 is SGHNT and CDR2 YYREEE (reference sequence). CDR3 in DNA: TGTGCCAGCAGCCCGGGAGTCGGCAGGGGAACAGATACGCAGTATTTT. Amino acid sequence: CASSPGVGRGTDTQYF.

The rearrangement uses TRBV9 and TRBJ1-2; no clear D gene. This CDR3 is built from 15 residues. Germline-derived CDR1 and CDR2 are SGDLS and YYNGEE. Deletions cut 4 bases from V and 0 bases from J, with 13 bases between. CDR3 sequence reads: CASSQNKGANYGYTF. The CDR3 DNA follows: TGTGCCAGCAGCCAAAACAAGGGAGCTAACTATGGCTACACCTTC.

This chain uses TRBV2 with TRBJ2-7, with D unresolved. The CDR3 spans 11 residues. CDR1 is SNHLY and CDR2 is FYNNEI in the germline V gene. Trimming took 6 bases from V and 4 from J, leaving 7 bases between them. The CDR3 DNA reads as TGTGCCAGCAGGAGTGTTTACGAGCAGTACTTC. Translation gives CASRSVYEQYF.

The CDR3 DNA follows: TGTGCCAGCAGGCAGGCAGCCGGACAGGGGGCGGGTTACGAGCAGTACTTC. Translated, it gives CASRQAAGQGAGYEQYF. J is TRBJ2-7 and V is TRBV28; TRBD1 aligns across 11 bases. Germline V gives CDR1 MDHEN, CDR2 SYDVKM. The CDR3 loop spans 17 amino acids. V was pared by 6 bases and J by 4 bases, with 14 bases of the junction left unmatched.

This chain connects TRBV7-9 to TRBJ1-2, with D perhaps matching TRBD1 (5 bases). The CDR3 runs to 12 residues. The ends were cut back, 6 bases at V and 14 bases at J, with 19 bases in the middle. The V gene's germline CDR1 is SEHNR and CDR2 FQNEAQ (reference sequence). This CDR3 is CASRAMGEGVTF. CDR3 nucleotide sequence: TGTGCCAGCAGAGCGATGGGGGAGGGTGTTACCTTC.

The CDR3 bases are TGTGCCAGCAGCTTGGAAGCGGGCCAACGGGAGCAGTTCTTC. Translation: CASSLEAGQREQFF. The chain couples TRBV5-4 to TRBJ2-1, with D maybe TRBD2 (6 bases). The V end lost 0 bases, the J end lost 10 bases, and 14 bases lay between the germline ends. Germline-derived CDR1 and CDR2 are SGHNT and YYREEE (reference sequence). This CDR3 is built from 14 residues.

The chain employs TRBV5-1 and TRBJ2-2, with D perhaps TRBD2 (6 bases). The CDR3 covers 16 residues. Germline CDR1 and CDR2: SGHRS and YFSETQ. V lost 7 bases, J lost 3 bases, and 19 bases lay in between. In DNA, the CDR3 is TGCGCCAGCGGAGTGGGAGGCCCCAGGGACACCGGGGAGCTGTTTTTT. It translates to CASGVGGPRDTGELFF.

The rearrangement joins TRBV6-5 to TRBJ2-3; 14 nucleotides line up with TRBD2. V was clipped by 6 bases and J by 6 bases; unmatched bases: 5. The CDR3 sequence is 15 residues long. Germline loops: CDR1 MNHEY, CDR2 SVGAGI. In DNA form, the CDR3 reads TGTGCCAGCAGGGGGACTAGCGGGAGAGGGGATACGCAGTATTTT. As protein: CASRGTSGRGDTQYF.

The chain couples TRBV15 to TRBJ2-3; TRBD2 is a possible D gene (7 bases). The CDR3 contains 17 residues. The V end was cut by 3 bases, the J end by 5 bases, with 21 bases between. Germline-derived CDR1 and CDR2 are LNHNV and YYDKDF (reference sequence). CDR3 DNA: TGTGCCACCAGCAGGGACCGTCGGGGGGCGATGGAAGATACGCAGTATTTT. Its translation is CATSRDRRGAMEDTQYF.

CDR3 protein: CASSSPSKGVTGELFF. CDR3 bases: TGCGCCAGCAGCTCACCTTCGAAGGGGGTCACCGGGGAGCTGTTTTTT. The gene calls are TRBV5-1 and TRBJ2-2; D perhaps matches TRBD1 (6 bases). The CDR3 has 16 residues. Germline V CDR1 and CDR2: SGHRS, YFSETQ. V lost 3 bases and J lost 4, with 16 bases in between. The complete variable domain, with remaining parts taken from reference TRBV5-1 and TRBJ2-2, reads KAGVTQTPRYLIKTRGQQVTLSCSPISGHRSVSWYQQTPGQGLQFLFEYFSETQRNKGNFPGRFSGRQFSNSRSEMNVSTLELGDSALYLCASSSPSKGVTGELFFGEGSRLTVL.

CDR3 nucleotide sequence: TGTGCCAGCAGCTCCCAGACTAGCGGGGGGTTGGGAGAGACCCAGTACTTC. Protein sequence: CASSSQTSGGLGETQYF. The gene calls are TRBV13 and TRBJ2-5; 13 bases fit TRBD2. This CDR3 region has 17 residues. The germline V gene encodes CDR1 PRHDT and CDR2 FYEKMQ (reference sequence). The junction had 9 bases not matched to a gene; V was cut back by 4 bases and J by 4 bases.

This CDR3 reads CASSPGLPGANVLTF. CDR3 nucleotide sequence: TGCGCCAGCAGTCCGGGACTTCCCGGGGCCAACGTCCTGACTTTC. J is TRBJ2-6 and V is TRBV23-1, with a possible D match to TRBD2 (6 bases). TRBV23-1 is noted as an ORF with a role that remains uncertain. V was shortened by 4 bases and J by 4 bases, with 11 bases between the two germline ends. The CDR3 covers 15 residues.

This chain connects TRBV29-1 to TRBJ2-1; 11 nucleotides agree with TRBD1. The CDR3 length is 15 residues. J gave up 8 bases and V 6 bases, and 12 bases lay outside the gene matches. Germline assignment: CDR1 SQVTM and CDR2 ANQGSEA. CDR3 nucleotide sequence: TGCAGCGTCAGTTCACCGGGACAGGGGGAACATGAGCAGTTCTTC. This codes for CSVSSPGQGEHEQFF.

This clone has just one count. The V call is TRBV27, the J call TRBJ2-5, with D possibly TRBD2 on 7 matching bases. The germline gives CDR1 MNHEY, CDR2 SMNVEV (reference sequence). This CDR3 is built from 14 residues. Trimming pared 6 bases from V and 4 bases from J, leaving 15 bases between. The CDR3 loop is CASSLRGGRETQYF. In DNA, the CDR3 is TGTGCCAGCAGCTTAAGGGGGGGTCGAGAGACCCAGTACTTC.

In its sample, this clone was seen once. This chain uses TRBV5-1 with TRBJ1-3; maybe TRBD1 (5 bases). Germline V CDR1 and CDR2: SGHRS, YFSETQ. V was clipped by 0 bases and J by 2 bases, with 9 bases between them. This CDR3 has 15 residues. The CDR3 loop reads CASSLATDPGNTIYF. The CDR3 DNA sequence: TGCGCCAGCAGCTTGGCGACAGACCCTGGAAACACCATATATTTT.

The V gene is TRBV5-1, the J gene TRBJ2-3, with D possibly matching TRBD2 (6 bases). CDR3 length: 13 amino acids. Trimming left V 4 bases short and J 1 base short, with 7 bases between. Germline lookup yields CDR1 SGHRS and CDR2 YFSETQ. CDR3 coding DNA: TGCGCCAGCAGCGGAGGGGGCACAGATACGCAGTATTTT. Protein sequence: CASSGGGTDTQYF.

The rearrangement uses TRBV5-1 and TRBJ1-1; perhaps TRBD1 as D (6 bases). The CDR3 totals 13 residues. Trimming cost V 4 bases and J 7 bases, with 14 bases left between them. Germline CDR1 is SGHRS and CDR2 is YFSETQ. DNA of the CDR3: TGCGCCAGCAGCCCAGGGGAAAGGGATGAAGCTTTCTTT. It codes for CASSPGERDEAFF. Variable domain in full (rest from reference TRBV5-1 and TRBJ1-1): KAGVTQTPRYLIKTRGQQVTLSCSPISGHRSVSWYQQTPGQGLQFLFEYFSETQRNKGNFPGRFSGRQFSNSRSEMNVSTLELGDSALYLCASSPGERDEAFFGQGTRLTVV.

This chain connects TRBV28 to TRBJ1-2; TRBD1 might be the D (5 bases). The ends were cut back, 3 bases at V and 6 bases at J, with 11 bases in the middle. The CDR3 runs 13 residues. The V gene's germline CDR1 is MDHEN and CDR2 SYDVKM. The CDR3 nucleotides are TGTGCCAGCAGTTTGGCCGGGGGAAATGGCTACACCTTC. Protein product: CASSLAGGNGYTF.

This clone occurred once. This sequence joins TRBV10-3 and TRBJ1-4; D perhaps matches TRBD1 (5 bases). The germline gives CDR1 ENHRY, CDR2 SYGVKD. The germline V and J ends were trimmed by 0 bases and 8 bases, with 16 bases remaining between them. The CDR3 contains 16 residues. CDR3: CAISESPRGGNEKLFF. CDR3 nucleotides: TGTGCCATCAGTGAGTCCCCGCGGGGGGGAAACGAAAAACTGTTTTTT.